These 16 T cell receptor beta chains share one sample of origin, sequenced in a study of CD8 T cells in Susac syndrome. After extraction with the RNeasy kit, about 0.45 to 1 ug of the RNA was reverse transcribed using random hexamers. TCRdb re-called the immunoSEQ multiplex PCR reads with MiXCR, one entry per CDR3 protein. The sample has roughly 150,000 distinct CDR3 sequences; about 95% are singletons. The source material was CD8+ T cells from PBMCs. Receptors were obtained from a human donor with multiple sclerosis.

J is TRBJ2-5 and V is TRBV30, with D possibly matching TRBD2 (5 bases). This CDR3 has 14 amino acids. Trimming took off 0 bases at V and 2 bases at J, with 10 bases between the two ends. Germline loops: CDR1 GTSNPN, CDR2 SVGIG (reference sequence). The DNA of the CDR3 is TGTGCCTGGAGTGTGGGAGTCCTACAAGAGACCCAGTACTTC. Encoded protein: CAWSVGVLQETQYF.

This sequence joins TRBV3-1 and TRBJ1-1; a weak D match, TRBD1 (5 bases). V gave up 0 bases and J gave up 1 base, with 12 bases separating them. The CDR3 is 16 amino acids. Germline V gene sequence: CDR1 LGHDT, CDR2 YNNKEL (reference sequence). CDR3 in amino acids: CASSQDYRGRNTEAFF. The DNA for the CDR3 is TGTGCCAGCAGCCAAGATTACCGGGGGAGGAACACTGAAGCTTTCTTT.

This chain links TRBV7-8 with TRBJ2-7; 7 positions agree with TRBD1. The CDR3 loop spans 14 amino acids. Germline V gene data show CDR1 as SGHVS and CDR2 as FQNEAQ. The J segment lost 3 bases and the V segment lost 5 bases, leaving 7 bases of the junction unmatched. Here the CDR3 reads CASSILTGYYEQYF. In DNA, the CDR3 is TGTGCCAGCAGCATACTGACAGGGTACTACGAGCAGTACTTC.

The chain combines TRBV6-5 with TRBJ2-5, with a possible D match to TRBD1 (5 bases). The germline V gene encodes CDR1 MNHEY and CDR2 SVGAGI. The CDR3 extends over 14 amino acids. V lost 6 bases to trimming and J lost 0 bases, with 11 bases between them. The CDR3 protein is CASSPRQNQETQYF. The CDR3 nucleotides read TGTGCCAGCAGCCCCAGACAGAACCAAGAGACCCAGTACTTC.

The rearrangement uses TRBV29-1 and TRBJ2-1; D unclear. The CDR3 extends over 13 amino acids. The V gene's germline CDR1 is SQVTM and CDR2 ANQGSEA. V was cut by 4 bases and J by 4 bases, with 11 bases left in between. The CDR3 is CSVVRLNYNEQFF. DNA for the CDR3: TGCAGCGTTGTCAGACTTAATTACAATGAGCAGTTCTTC.

The V call is TRBV7-6, the J call TRBJ2-1, with D tentatively TRBD1 (6 bases). The CDR3 consists of 15 residues. Trimming left V 1 base short and J 6 bases short, with 13 bases between. CDR1 is SGHVS, CDR2 FNYEAQ, per germline. CDR3 loop: CASSLEGGRGNEQFF. The CDR3 DNA is TGTGCCAGCAGCTTAGAGGGTGGCAGGGGCAATGAGCAGTTCTTC.

V is TRBV29-1 and J is TRBJ2-1; D is unresolved. This CDR3 has 12 residues. Germline assignment: CDR1 SQVTM and CDR2 ANQGSEA. V lost 2 bases and J 3 bases, leaving 5 bases between the germline ends. This CDR3 is CSVEKGYNEQFF. CDR3 DNA sequence: TGCAGCGTTGAAAAAGGCTACAATGAGCAGTTCTTC.

The chain is built from TRBV7-9 and TRBJ1-1; maybe TRBD1 (5 bases). This CDR3 is 14 amino acids long. V was shortened by 1 base and J by 7 bases, with 13 bases between the two germline ends. Looked up from germline, CDR1 is SEHNR and CDR2 is FQNEAQ (reference sequence). The CDR3 spells CASSLVFRADEAFF. CDR3 DNA sequence: TGTGCCAGCAGCTTAGTGTTCAGGGCGGATGAAGCTTTCTTT. The whole variable domain, remainder taken from reference TRBV7-9 and TRBJ1-1, is DTGVSQNPRHKITKRGQNVTFRCDPISEHNRLYWYRQTLGQGPEFLTYFQNEAQLEKSRLLSDRFSAERPKGSFSTLEIQRTEQGDSAMYLCASSLVFRADEAFFGQGTRLTVV.

This chain joins TRBV30 and TRBJ1-1; D uncertain. The V end was cut by 3 bases, the J end by 2 bases, with 4 bases between. Germline assignment: CDR1 GTSNPN and CDR2 SVGIG (reference sequence). This CDR3 region has 11 residues. The CDR3 region has the DNA TGTGCCTGGAGACCCAACACTGAAGCTTTCTTT. As protein: CAWRPNTEAFF.

J is TRBJ1-1 and V is TRBV29-1; a weak D match, TRBD1 (5 bases). Germline CDR1 SQVTM, CDR2 ANQGSEA. V was trimmed by 2 bases and J by 5 bases, leaving 12 bases between them. This CDR3 has 13 residues. The DNA of the CDR3 is TGCAGCGTTGAACTGGGGGAGAAAACTGAAGCTTTCTTT. Its protein is CSVELGEKTEAFF. Using reference TRBV29-1 and TRBJ1-1 for the parts outside the CDR3, the full variable domain is SAVISQKPSRDICQRGTSLTIQCQVDSQVTMMFWYRQQPGQSLTLIATANQGSEATYESGFVIDKFPISRPNLTFSTLTVSNMSPEDSSIYLCSVELGEKTEAFFGQGTRLTVV.

CDR3 residues: CASSLGPGNTEAFF. CDR3 coding DNA: TGTGCCAGCAGCTTGGGCCCAGGGAACACTGAAGCTTTCTTT. This chain uses TRBV5-4 with TRBJ1-1; D remains unclear. The V end was cut by 0 bases, the J end by 1 base, with 7 bases between. The V gene's germline CDR1 is SGHNT and CDR2 YYREEE (reference sequence). CDR3 size: 14 residues.

The V gene is TRBV30, the J gene TRBJ1-6; D is unclear. V was trimmed by 5 bases and J by 8 bases, leaving 10 bases between them. The CDR3 extends over 12 amino acids. Germline V gene data show CDR1 as GTSNPN and CDR2 as SVGIG (reference sequence). The CDR3 protein is CAWWPADSPLHF. In DNA form, the CDR3 reads TGTGCCTGGTGGCCGGCGGATTCACCCCTCCACTTT.

This clonotype was observed once. The V call is TRBV9, the J call TRBJ1-1; no reliable D call. Between the trimmed V and J ends, which lost 4 bases and 5 bases, there was a span of 12 bases. The germline V gene encodes CDR1 SGDLS and CDR2 YYNGEE. This CDR3 comprises 13 residues. The CDR3 DNA reads as TGTGCCAGCAGCCTGGACGGAGAGACTGAAGCTTTCTTT. It yields the protein CASSLDGETEAFF.

This chain links TRBV9 with TRBJ1-2; 10 positions match TRBD1. V dropped 4 bases and J dropped 3; count of bases not matched to a gene: 3. Germline CDR1 SGDLS, CDR2 YYNGEE. This CDR3 has 14 residues. The CDR3 DNA sequence: TGTGCCAGCAGCCTGACAGGGGGCGACTATGGCTACACCTTC. This gives the protein CASSLTGGDYGYTF.

The CDR3 sequence: CAWSFDGYEQYV. The CDR3 DNA follows: TGTGCCTGGAGTTTCGACGGCTACGAGCAGTACGTC. The chain employs TRBV30 and TRBJ2-7; no firm D call. Trimming took 2 bases from V and 3 from J, leaving 8 bases between them. From germline, CDR1 is GTSNPN and CDR2 SVGIG (reference sequence). This CDR3 spans 12 amino acids.

This chain connects TRBV18 to TRBJ2-1, with 7 bases that match TRBD1. Germline V gives CDR1 KGHSH, CDR2 LQKENI. The CDR3 spans 14 residues. V was clipped by 10 bases and J by 10 bases; unmatched bases: 16. CDR3 sequence (DNA): TGTGCCAACTCGGGGTCGGACAGGCCCCTCGAGCAGTTCTTC. Its translation is CANSGSDRPLEQFF.